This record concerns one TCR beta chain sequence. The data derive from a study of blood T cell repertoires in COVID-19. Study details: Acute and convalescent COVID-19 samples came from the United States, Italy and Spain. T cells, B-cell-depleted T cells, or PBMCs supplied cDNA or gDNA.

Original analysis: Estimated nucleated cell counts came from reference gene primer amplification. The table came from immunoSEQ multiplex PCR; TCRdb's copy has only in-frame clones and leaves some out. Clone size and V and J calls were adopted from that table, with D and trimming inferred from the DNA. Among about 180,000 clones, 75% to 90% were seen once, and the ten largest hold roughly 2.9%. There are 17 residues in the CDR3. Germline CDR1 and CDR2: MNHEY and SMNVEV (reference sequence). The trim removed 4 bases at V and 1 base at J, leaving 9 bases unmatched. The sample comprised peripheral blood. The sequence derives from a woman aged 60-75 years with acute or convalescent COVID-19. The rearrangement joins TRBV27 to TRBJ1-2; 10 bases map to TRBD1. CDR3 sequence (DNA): TGTGCCAGCAGTTCTATGACAGGGGGCGAACGTAACTATGGCTACACCTTC. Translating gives CASSSMTGGERNYGYTF.